The next 5 T cell receptor beta chains were all read from a single sample in a study of blood T cell repertoires in COVID-19. Clones were read by immunoSEQ multiplex PCR, and TCRdb kept only the in-frame ones, dropping some. The sample lists roughly 200,000 clones; roughly 94% were seen once. The specimen was peripheral blood. These TCRs come from a man aged 25 to 45 with COVID-19, enrolled during active disease.

The gene calls are TRBV19 and TRBJ2-3; possible D gene TRBD1, 7 bases. V was cut by 5 bases and J by 6 bases, with 18 bases left in between. CDR1 is LNHDA and CDR2 is SQIVND in the germline V gene (reference sequence). The CDR3 is 15 residues long. The CDR3 nucleotides are TGTGCCAGTAGTTCCAGACAGGGAGGAAGGGATACGCAGTATTTT. This codes for CASSSRQGGRDTQYF.

This chain links TRBV28 with TRBJ1-3, with 7 nucleotides matching TRBD1. Germline-derived CDR1 and CDR2 are MDHEN and SYDVKM. After removal of 6 bases from V and 3 bases from J, the junction contained 8 bases not matched to a gene. CDR3 size: 15 residues. DNA for the CDR3: TGTGCCAGCAGCTCACGTAGGGGGCTTGGAAACACCATATATTTT. Protein sequence: CASSSRRGLGNTIYF. Full variable domain (missing parts from reference TRBV28 and TRBJ1-3): DVKVTQSSRYLVKRTGEKVFLECVQDMDHENMFWYRQDPGLGLRLIYFSYDVKMKEKGDIPEGYSVSREKKERFSLILESASTNQTSMYLCASSSRRGLGNTIYFGEGSWLTVV.

V is TRBV14 and J is TRBJ2-5, with D uncertain. Per the germline V gene, CDR1 is SGHDN and CDR2 is FVKESK. There are 14 residues in the CDR3. The V and J ends lost 0 bases and 5 bases respectively, with 10 bases between them. CDR3 in DNA: TGTGCCAGCAGCCAAGAAGTCGCGGTGGAGACCCAGTACTTC. It specifies CASSQEVAVETQYF. The entire variable domain, with the rest obtained from reference TRBV14 and TRBJ2-5, is as follows: EAGVTQFPSHSVIEKGQTVTLRCDPISGHDNLYWYRRVMGKEIKFLLHFVKESKQDESGMPNNRFLAERTGGTYSTLKVQPAELEDSGVYFCASSQEVAVETQYFGPGTRLLVL.

The rearrangement joins TRBV5-1 to TRBJ1-1; 8 bases fit TRBD1. V lost 7 bases, J lost 3 bases, and 8 bases stayed unmatched. Germline V gene data show CDR1 as SGHRS and CDR2 as YFSETQ. The CDR3 is 14 residues long. CDR3 in DNA: TGCGCCAGCGGACAGGGAGGGAGGGACACTGAAGCTTTCTTT. This gives the protein CASGQGGRDTEAFF.

This chain joins TRBV19 and TRBJ1-5; D uncertain. The CDR3 runs 14 residues. Germline lookup yields CDR1 LNHDA and CDR2 SQIVND (reference sequence). V dropped 7 bases and J dropped 2 bases, with 12 bases sitting between them. Here the CDR3 reads CASNAVGGNQPQHF. The CDR3 DNA reads TGTGCCAGTAATGCAGTCGGGGGCAATCAGCCCCAGCATTTT.